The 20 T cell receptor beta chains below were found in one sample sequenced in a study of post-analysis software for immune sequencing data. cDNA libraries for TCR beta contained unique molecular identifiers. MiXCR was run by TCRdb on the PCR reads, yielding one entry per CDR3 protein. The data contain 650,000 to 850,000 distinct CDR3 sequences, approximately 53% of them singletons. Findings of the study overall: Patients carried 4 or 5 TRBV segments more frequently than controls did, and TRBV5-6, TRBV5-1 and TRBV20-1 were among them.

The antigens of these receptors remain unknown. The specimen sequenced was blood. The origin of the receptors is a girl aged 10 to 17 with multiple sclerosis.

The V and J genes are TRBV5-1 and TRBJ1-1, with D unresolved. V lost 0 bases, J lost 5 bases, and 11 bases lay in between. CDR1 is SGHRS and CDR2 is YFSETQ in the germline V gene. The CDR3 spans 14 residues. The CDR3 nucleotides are TGCGCCAGCAGCTTGGGGGTGGAGGAAACTGAAGCTTTCTTT. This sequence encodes CASSLGVEETEAFF.

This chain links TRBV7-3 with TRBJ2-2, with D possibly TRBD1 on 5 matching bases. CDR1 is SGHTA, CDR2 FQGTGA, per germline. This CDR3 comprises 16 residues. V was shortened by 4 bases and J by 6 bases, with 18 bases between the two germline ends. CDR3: CASSSMGPSGPGELFF. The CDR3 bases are TGTGCCAGCAGCTCTATGGGGCCATCAGGGCCCGGGGAGCTGTTTTTT. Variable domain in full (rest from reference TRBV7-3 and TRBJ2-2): GAGVSQTPSNKVTEKGKYVELRCDPISGHTALYWYRQSLGQGPEFLIYFQGTGAADDSGLPNDRFFAVRPEGSVSTLKIQRTERGDSAVYLCASSSMGPSGPGELFFGEGSRLTVL.

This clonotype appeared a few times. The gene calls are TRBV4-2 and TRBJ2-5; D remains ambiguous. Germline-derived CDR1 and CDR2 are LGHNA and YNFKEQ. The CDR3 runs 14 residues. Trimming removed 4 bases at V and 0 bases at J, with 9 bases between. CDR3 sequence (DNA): TGTGCCAGCAGCCCTCAGACGAACCAAGAGACCCAGTACTTC. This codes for CASSPQTNQETQYF.

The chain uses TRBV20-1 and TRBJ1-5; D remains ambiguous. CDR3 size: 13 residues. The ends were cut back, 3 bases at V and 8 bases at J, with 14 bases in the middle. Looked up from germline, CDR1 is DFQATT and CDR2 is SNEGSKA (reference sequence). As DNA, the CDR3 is TGCAGTGCTAGGGAGCCCCAGGAGGAGCCCCAGCATTTT. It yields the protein CSAREPQEEPQHF.

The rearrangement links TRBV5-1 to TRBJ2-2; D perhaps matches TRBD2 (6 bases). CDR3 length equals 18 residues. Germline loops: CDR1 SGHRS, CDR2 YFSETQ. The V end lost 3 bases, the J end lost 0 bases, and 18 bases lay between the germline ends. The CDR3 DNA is TGCGCCAGCAGCTCCCGGCCCGGTAGCGGCTCGAACACCGGGGAGCTGTTTTTT. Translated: CASSSRPGSGSNTGELFF.

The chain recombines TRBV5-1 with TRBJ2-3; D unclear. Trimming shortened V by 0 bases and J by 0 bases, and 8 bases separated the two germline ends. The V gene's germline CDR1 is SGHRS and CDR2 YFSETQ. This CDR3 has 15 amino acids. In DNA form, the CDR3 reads TGCGCCAGCAGCTTGGGGTTAACTAGCACAGATACGCAGTATTTT. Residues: CASSLGLTSTDTQYF.

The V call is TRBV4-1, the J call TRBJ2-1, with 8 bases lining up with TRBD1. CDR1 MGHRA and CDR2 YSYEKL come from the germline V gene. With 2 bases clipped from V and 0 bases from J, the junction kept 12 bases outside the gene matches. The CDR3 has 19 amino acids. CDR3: CASSQTEQGGPTSYNEQFF. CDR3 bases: TGCGCCAGCAGCCAAACCGAACAGGGGGGCCCGACCTCCTACAATGAGCAGTTCTTC.

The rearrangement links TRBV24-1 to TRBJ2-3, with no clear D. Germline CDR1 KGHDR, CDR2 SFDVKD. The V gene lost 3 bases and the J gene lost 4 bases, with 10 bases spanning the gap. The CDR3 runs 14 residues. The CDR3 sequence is CATSDRASADTQYF. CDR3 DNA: TGTGCCACCAGTGATAGGGCTTCGGCAGATACGCAGTATTTT.

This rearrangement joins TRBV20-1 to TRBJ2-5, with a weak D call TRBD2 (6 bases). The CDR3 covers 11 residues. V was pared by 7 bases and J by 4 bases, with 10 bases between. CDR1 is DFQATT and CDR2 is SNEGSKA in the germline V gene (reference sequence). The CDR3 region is CSVGRGETQYF. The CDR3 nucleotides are TGCAGTGTAGGGCGGGGAGAGACCCAGTACTTC.

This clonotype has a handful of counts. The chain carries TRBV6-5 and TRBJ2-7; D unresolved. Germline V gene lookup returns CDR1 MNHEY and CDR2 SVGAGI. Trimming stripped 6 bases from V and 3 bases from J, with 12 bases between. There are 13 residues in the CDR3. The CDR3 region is CASRGRMGYEQYF. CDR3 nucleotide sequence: TGTGCCAGCAGGGGCAGGATGGGCTACGAGCAGTACTTC.

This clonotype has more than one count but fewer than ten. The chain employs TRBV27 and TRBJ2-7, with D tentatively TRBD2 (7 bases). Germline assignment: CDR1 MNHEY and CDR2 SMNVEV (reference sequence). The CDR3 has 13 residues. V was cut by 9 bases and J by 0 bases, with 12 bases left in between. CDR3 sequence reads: CASRGGNSYEQYF. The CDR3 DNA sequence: TGTGCCAGTAGGGGGGGCAACTCCTACGAGCAGTACTTC.

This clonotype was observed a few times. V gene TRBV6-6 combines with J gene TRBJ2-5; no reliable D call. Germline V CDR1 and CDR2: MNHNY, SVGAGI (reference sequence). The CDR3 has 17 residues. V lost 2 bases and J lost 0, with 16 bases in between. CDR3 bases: TGTGCCAGCAGTTACGGGTTAGCAAGCTTAAACCAAGAGACCCAGTACTTC. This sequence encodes CASSYGLASLNQETQYF.

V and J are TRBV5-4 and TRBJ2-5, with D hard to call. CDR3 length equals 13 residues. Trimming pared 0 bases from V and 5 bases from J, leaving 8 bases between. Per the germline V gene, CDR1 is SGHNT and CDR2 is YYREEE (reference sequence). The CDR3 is CASSLAAWETQYF. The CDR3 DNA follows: TGTGCCAGCAGCTTGGCCGCGTGGGAGACCCAGTACTTC.

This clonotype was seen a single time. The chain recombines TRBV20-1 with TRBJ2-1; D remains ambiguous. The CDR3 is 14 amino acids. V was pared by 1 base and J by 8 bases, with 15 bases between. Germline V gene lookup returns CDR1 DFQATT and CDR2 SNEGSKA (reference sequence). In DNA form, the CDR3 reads TGCAGTGCTAGAGGATCGCGGACGAAGGATGAGCAGTTCTTC. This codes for CSARGSRTKDEQFF.

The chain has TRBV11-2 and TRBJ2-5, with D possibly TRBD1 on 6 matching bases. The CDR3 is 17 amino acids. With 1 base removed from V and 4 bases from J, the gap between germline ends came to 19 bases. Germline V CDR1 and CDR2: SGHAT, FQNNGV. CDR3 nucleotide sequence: TGTGCCAGCAGCTTAGGGGGGACACGGGCTTCTGTAGAGACCCAGTACTTC. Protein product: CASSLGGTRASVETQYF.

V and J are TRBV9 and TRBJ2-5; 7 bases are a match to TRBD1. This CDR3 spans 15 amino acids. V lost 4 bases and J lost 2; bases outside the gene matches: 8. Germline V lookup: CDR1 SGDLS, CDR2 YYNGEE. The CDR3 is CASSTRDSLQETQYF. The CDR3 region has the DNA TGTGCCAGCAGCACCCGGGACAGCCTACAAGAGACCCAGTACTTC.

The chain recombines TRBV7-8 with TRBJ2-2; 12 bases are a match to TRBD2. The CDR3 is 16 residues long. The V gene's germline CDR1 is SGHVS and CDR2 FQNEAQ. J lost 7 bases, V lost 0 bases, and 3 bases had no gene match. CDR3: CASSLATSGSHGELFF. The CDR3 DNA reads TGTGCCAGCAGCTTAGCGACTAGCGGGAGTCACGGGGAGCTGTTTTTT.

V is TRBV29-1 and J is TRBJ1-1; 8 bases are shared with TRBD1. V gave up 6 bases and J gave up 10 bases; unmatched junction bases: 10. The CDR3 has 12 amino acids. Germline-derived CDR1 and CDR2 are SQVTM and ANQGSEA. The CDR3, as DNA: TGCAGCGTCACAGGGGGAAAAGATCGAGCTTTCTTT. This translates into CSVTGGKDRAFF.

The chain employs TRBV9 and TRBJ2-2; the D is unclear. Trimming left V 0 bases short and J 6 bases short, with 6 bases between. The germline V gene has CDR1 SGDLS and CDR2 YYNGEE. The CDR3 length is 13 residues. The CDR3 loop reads CASSVAVAGELFF. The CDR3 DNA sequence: TGTGCCAGCAGCGTAGCGGTAGCCGGGGAGCTGTTTTTT.

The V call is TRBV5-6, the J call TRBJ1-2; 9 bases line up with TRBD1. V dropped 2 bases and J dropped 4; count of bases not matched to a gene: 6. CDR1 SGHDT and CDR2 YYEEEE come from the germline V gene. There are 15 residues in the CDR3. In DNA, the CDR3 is TGTGCCAGCAGCTTCGGACAGGGGATGAGCTATGGCTACACCTTC. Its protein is CASSFGQGMSYGYTF.